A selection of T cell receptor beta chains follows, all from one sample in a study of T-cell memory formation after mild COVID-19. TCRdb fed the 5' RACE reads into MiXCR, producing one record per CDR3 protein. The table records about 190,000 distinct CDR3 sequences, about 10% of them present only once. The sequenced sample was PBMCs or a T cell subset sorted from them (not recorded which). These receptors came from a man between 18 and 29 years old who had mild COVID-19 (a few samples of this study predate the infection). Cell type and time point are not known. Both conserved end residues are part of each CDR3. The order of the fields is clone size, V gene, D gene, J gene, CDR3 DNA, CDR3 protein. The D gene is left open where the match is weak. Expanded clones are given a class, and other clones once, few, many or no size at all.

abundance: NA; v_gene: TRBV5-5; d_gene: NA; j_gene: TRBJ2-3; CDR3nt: TGTGCCAGCAGCTTGCATGGCATCCTCACAGATACGCAGTATTTT; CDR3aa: CASSLHGILTDTQYF
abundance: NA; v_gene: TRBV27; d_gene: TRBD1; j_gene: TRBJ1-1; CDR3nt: TGTGCCAGCAGTCGTAAGGGGGCGCTTCGGATCGAGGCTTTCTTT; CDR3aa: CASSRKGALRIEAFF
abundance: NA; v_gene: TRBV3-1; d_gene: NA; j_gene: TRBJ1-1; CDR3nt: TGTGCCAGCAGCCAGGGCGAGGGCACTGAAGCTTTCTTT; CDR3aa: CASSQGEGTEAFF
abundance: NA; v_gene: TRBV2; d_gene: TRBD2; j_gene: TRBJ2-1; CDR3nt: TGTGCCAGCAGTGAATCACTAGCGGGGGGAATTGAGCAGTTCTTC; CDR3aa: CASSESLAGGIEQFF
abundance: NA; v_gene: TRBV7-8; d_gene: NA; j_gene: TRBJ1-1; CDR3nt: TGTGCCAGCAGCTTATCCCAGGGCTGGGCTTTCTTT; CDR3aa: CASSLSQGWAFF
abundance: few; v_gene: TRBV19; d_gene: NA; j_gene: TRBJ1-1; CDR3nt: TGTGCCAGTAGTAGGGGGCTTGGTGAAGCTTTCTTT; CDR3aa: CASSRGLGEAFF
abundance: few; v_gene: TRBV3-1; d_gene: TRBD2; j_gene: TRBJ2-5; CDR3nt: TGTGCCAGCAGCCAAGATCAACTTAGCGGGGAGACCCAGTACTTC; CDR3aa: CASSQDQLSGETQYF
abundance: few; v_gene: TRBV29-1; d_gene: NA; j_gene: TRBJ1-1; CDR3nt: TGCAGCGTTGAAAGGAGACAAAAGACTGAAGCTTTCTTT; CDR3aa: CSVERRQKTEAFF
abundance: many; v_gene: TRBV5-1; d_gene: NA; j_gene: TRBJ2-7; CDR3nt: TGCGCCAGCAGCTTGGCCACAAGGGGCAACGAGCAGTACTTC; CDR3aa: CASSLATRGNEQYF
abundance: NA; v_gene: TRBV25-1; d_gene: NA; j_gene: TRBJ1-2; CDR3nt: TGTGCCAGCAGTGAATCCAGTGGCTACACCTTC; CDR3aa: CASSESSGYTF
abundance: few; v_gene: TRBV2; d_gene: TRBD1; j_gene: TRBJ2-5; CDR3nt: TGTGCCAGCACAGGGGGCCGAGAGACCCAGTACTTC; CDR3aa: CASTGGRETQYF
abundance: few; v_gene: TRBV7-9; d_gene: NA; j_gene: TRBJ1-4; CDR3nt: TGTGCCAGCAGCAACCCCGGGACTCCTGGAAAACTGTTTTTT; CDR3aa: CASSNPGTPGKLFF
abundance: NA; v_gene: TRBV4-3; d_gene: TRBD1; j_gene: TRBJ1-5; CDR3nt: TGCGCCAGCAGCCGCCTCAGGGGGAATCAGCCCCAGCATTTT; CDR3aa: CASSRLRGNQPQHF
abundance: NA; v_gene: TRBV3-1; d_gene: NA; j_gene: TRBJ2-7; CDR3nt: TGTGCCAGCAGCCAAGGGGGACATTCATCGCAGTACTTC; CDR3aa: CASSQGGHSSQYF
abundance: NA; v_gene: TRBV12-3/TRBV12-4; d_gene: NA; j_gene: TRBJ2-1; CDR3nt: TGTGCCAGCAGCCCCAGAGGGGATGCTCGGAATGAGCAGTTCTTC; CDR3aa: CASSPRGDARNEQFF
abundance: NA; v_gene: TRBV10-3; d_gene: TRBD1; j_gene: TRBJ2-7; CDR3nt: TGTGCCATCAGTGAGACCGGGACAGACTCAAAAGGGTGCTACTTC; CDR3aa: CAISETGTDSKGCYF
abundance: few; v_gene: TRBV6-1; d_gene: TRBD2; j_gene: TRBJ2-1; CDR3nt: TGTGCCAGCAGTCCCGGACTAGCAGGGGAGCAGTTCTTC; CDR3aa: CASSPGLAGEQFF
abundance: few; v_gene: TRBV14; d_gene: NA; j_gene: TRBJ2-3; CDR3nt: TGTGCCAGCAGCCTCCTCCAGGGTCCCGGGGATACGCAGTATTTT; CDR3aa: CASSLLQGPGDTQYF
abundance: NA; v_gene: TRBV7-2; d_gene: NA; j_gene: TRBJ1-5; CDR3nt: TGTGCCAGCAGCCAAGGGGGGGGGCGCAATCAGCCCCAGCATTTT; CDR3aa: CASSQGGGRNQPQHF
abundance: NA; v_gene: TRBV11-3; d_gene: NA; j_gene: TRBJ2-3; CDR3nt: TGTGCCAGCAGCTTAACAAGGGAGGCAGATACGCAGTATTTT; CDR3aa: CASSLTREADTQYF
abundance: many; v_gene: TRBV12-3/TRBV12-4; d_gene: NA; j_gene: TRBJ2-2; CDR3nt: TGTGCCAGCGGCGATCCGGGACACAGAAACACCGGGGAGCTGTTTTTT; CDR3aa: CASGDPGHRNTGELFF
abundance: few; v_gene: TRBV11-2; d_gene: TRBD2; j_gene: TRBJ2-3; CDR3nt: TGTGCCAGCAGCTTAGATTCACTAGCGGGGGGGCCCCGGGGTACGCAGTATTTT; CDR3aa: CASSLDSLAGGPRGTQYF
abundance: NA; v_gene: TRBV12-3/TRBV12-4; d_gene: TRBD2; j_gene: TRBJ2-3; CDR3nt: TGTGCCAGCCGACGCCTGGGGGGGGGCACAGATACGCAGTATTTT; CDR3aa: CASRRLGGGTDTQYF
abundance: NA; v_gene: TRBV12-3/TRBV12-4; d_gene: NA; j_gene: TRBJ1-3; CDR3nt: TGTGCCAGCAGCCGGCCATTCGCAGGAAACACCATATATTTT; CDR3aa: CASSRPFAGNTIYF
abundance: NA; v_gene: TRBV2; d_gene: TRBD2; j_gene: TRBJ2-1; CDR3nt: TGTGCCAGCAAGCGGGGGACTGACAGTGAGCAGTTCTTC; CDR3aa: CASKRGTDSEQFF